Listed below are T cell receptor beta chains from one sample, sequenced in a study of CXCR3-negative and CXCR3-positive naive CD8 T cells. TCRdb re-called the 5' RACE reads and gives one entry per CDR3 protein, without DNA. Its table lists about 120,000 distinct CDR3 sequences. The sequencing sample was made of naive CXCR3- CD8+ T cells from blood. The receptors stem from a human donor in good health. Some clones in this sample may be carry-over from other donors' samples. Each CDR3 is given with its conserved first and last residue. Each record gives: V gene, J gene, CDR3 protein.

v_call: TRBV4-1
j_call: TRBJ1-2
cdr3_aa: CASTVQGNYGYTF

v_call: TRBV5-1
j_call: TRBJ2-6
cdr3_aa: CASSLDWGSGANVLTF

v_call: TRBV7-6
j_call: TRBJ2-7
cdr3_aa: CASSLGTWNEQYF

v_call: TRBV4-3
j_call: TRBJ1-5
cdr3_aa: CASSQDRDSNQPQHF

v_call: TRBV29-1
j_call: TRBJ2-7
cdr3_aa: CSVEIQDEQYF

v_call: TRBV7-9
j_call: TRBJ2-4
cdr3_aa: CASSLGGGFGNIQYF

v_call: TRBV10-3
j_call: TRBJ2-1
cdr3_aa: CAISETARGTEQFF

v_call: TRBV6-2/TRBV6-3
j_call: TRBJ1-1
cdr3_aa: CASSKGSTEAFF

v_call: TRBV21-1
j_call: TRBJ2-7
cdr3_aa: CASSTGGNTYEQYF

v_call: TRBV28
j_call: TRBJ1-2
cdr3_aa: CASSLFRGHYGYTF

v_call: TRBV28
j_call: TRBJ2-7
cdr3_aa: CASTRDRGPGEQYF

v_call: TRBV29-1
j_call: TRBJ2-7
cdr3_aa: CSVVLIDYEQYF

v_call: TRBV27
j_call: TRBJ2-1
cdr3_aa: CASSSTGGQGVNEQFF

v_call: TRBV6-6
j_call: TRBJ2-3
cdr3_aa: CASSYSWISTDTQYF

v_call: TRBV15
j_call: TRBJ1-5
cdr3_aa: CATSTGNQPQHF

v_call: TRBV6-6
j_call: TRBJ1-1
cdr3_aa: CASSYSANTEAFF

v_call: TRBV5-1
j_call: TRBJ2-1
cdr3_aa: CASSLDWKVVEQFF

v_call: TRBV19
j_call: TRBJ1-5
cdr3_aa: CASSIRGEQPQHF

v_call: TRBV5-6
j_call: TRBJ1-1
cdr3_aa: CASSLTGPEAFF

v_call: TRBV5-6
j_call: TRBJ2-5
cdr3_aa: CASSQGSAGTQYF

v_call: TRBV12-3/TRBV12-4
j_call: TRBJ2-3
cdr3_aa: CASSTKPDTQYF

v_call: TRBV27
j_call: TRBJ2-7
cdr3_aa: CASRDRGYEQYF

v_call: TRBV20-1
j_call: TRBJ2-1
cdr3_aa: CSARRITEVRRTGNEQFF

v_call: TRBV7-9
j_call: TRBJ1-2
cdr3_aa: CASRSQGATLNYGYTF

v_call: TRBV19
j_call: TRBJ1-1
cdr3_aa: CASKTSGRTEAFF

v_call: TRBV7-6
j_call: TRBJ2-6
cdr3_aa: CASSPGSGANVLTF

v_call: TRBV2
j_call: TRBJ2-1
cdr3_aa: CASIDGGRSGNEQFF

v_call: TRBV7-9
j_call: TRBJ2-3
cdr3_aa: CASSPTAYSTDTQYF

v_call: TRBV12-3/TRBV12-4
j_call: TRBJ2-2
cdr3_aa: CASTPVDTGELFF

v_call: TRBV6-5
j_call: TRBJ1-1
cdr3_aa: CASSTLSRDKMNTEAFF

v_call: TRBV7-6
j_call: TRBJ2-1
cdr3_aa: CASSLDRSYNEQFF

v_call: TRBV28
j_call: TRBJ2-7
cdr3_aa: CASSSPRRLAGAYEQYF

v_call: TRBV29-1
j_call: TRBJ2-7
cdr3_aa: CSVLGPNYEQYF

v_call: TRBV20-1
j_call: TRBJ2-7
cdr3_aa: CSATKPGTGSPYEQYF

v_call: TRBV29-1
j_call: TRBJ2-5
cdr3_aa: CSVEGANQETQYF

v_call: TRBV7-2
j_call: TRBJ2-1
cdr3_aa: CASSVDASNEQFF

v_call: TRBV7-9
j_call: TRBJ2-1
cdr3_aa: CASSDRQGPWGNEQFF

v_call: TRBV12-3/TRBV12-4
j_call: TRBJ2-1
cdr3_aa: CASSLSGLSSYNEQFF

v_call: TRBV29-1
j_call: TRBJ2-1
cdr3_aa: CSVVYGGTGMYNEQFF

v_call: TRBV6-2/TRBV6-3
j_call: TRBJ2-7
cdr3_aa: CASSYRPPAAYEQYF

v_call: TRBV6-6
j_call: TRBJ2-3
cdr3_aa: CVSSYHGVIEDTDTQYF

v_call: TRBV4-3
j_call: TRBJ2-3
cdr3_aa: CASSQDETTGDTQYF

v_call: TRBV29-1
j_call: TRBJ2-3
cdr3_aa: CSVVSSGRAPDTQYF

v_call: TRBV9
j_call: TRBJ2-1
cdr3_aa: CASSVGGAGSYNEQFF

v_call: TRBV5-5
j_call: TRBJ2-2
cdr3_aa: CASSLAGESLPTGELFF